The 23 T cell receptor beta chains presented below share a single source sample, sequenced in a study of CD8 T cells in Susac syndrome. The RNA, roughly 0.45 to 1 ug, was put through reverse transcription using random hexamers. TCRdb recomputed calls from the immunoSEQ multiplex PCR reads with MiXCR, one row per CDR3 protein. Altogether about 300,000 distinct CDR3 sequences are present, 75% to 90% being singletons, with the ten largest covering 0.18%. Specimen: CD8+ T cells from PBMCs. These receptors came from a human donor with multiple sclerosis.

This clonotype has only one observation. V is TRBV27 and J is TRBJ1-2; D might be TRBD1 (6 bases). This CDR3 region has 16 residues. Per germline, CDR1 MNHEY and CDR2 SMNVEV (reference sequence). The V end was cut by 0 bases, the J end by 4 bases, with 15 bases between. The CDR3 spells CASSLSARGGPYGYTF. CDR3 nucleotides: TGTGCCAGCAGTTTATCGGCGAGGGGGGGACCCTATGGCTACACCTTC.

This chain connects TRBV20-1 to TRBJ2-5, with D possibly matching TRBD2 (6 bases). V was trimmed by 1 base and J by 2 bases, leaving 8 bases between them. This CDR3 has 13 residues. The germline V gene encodes CDR1 DFQATT and CDR2 SNEGSKA (reference sequence). DNA of the CDR3: TGCAGTGCTAGAGGGACTATTCAAGAGACCCAGTACTTC. Its protein product is CSARGTIQETQYF.

The rearrangement uses TRBV4-1 and TRBJ2-7, with D perhaps TRBD2 (6 bases). Trimming removed 1 base from V and 2 bases from J, with 9 bases in between. The CDR3 is 14 amino acids. Germline CDR1 is MGHRA and CDR2 is YSYEKL. Written as DNA, the CDR3 is TGCGCCAGCAGCCAAGGCCGGGGGACCTACGAGCAGTACTTC. Residues: CASSQGRGTYEQYF.

The J gene is TRBJ2-3, the V gene TRBV29-1, with 11 bases identical to TRBD2. The germline V gene encodes CDR1 SQVTM and CDR2 ANQGSEA. J gave up 4 bases and V 4 bases, and 4 bases lay outside the gene matches. The CDR3 has 14 amino acids. The CDR3 loop is CSVGLAGTADTQYF. The CDR3 bases are TGCAGCGTTGGACTAGCGGGAACCGCAGATACGCAGTATTTT.

This sequence joins TRBV3-1 and TRBJ2-7; possibly TRBD1 for D (6 bases). V lost 5 bases to trimming and J lost 4 bases, with 18 bases between them. This CDR3 has 15 amino acids. Germline CDR1 LGHDT, CDR2 YNNKEL (reference sequence). The CDR3 loop reads CASSGVNRVLYEQYF. The CDR3 DNA follows: TGTGCCAGCAGCGGAGTAAACAGGGTATTGTACGAGCAGTACTTC.

The chain carries TRBV11-2 and TRBJ2-7, with D possibly matching TRBD2 (5 bases). This CDR3 comprises 15 residues. Germline V CDR1 and CDR2: SGHAT, FQNNGV. Trimming took off 3 bases at V and 2 bases at J, with 14 bases between the two ends. DNA for the CDR3: TGTGCCAGCAGCTTCGACACCCGAGGGACCTACGAGCAGTACTTC. Its translation: CASSFDTRGTYEQYF.

This chain uses TRBV20-1 with TRBJ1-3, with TRBD1 as a possible D gene (6 bases). Trimming pared 1 base from V and 0 bases from J, leaving 10 bases between. This CDR3 region has 15 residues. The V gene's germline CDR1 is DFQATT and CDR2 SNEGSKA (reference sequence). Here the CDR3 reads CSARVTGNSGNTIYF. CDR3 nucleotides: TGCAGTGCTAGAGTCACAGGGAACTCTGGAAACACCATATATTTT.

The CDR3 here is CASSPNSAGLRYNEQFF. DNA of the CDR3: TGTGCCAGCAGCCCAAATTCAGCGGGTTTGAGATACAATGAGCAGTTCTTC. This chain connects TRBV7-3 to TRBJ2-1; D may be TRBD2 (6 bases). The CDR3 length is 17 residues. Germline values: CDR1 SGHTA, CDR2 FQGTGA. V lost 5 bases and J lost 4, with 21 bases in between. Looking up the rest from reference TRBV7-3 and TRBJ2-1 gives the full variable domain: GAGVSQTPSNKVTEKGKYVELRCDPISGHTALYWYRQSLGQGPEFLIYFQGTGAADDSGLPNDRFFAVRPEGSVSTLKIQRTERGDSAVYLCASSPNSAGLRYNEQFFGPGTRLTVL.

V usage is TRBV11-3 and J usage is TRBJ2-1; D is unresolved. CDR1 SGHNT and CDR2 YENEEA come from the germline V gene. This CDR3 comprises 12 residues. V lost 2 bases and J 7 bases, leaving 6 bases between the germline ends. DNA for the CDR3: TGTGCCAGCAGCTTACAAGAAAATGAGCAGTTCTTC. Its translation is CASSLQENEQFF.

The rearrangement joins TRBV4-3 to TRBJ2-2; 9 bases are shared with TRBD1. CDR3 size: 15 residues. The V and J ends lost 4 bases and 7 bases, in that order; junction bases with no gene match: 7. CDR1 and CDR2 (germline): LGHNA, YSLEER. The CDR3 spells CASSRRDRESGELFF. The CDR3 nucleotides are TGCGCCAGCAGCCGCCGGGACAGGGAGAGCGGGGAGCTGTTTTTT.

This clonotype showed up just a few times. The chain has TRBV7-9 and TRBJ2-3; a weak D match, TRBD1 (5 bases). The CDR3 is 17 amino acids. In germline, CDR1 is SEHNR, CDR2 FQNEAQ (reference sequence). Trimming shortened V by 5 bases and J by 3 bases, and 21 bases separated the two germline ends. For the CDR3, the DNA is TGTGCCAGCAGCCCATCGCCTGGGGCGCAGAGGACAGATACGCAGTATTTT. It translates to CASSPSPGAQRTDTQYF.

DNA of the CDR3: TGTGCCAGCAGTGAGGTGGGGGCCCCCGACGAGCAGTACTTC. Translated: CASSEVGAPDEQYF. This chain links TRBV5-4 with TRBJ2-7, with a weak D call TRBD1 (6 bases). The CDR3 spans 14 residues. Trimming took off 5 bases at V and 5 bases at J, with 17 bases between the two ends. Germline CDR1 SGHNT, CDR2 YYREEE (reference sequence).

The V call is TRBV7-9, the J call TRBJ1-2; D may be TRBD1 (5 bases). Germline CDR1 is SEHNR and CDR2 is FQNEAQ (reference sequence). V lost 1 base and J 5 bases, leaving 23 bases between the germline ends. The CDR3 consists of 18 residues. The DNA for the CDR3 is TGTGCCAGCAGCTTAGTCTGGGTACCGAGGTCAGGGCATTATGGCTACACCTTC. Its protein product is CASSLVWVPRSGHYGYTF. Full variable domain (remainder filled in from reference TRBV7-9 and TRBJ1-2): DTGVSQNPRHKITKRGQNVTFRCDPISEHNRLYWYRQTLGQGPEFLTYFQNEAQLEKSRLLSDRFSAERPKGSFSTLEIQRTEQGDSAMYLCASSLVWVPRSGHYGYTFGSGTRLTVV.

This chain links TRBV7-9 with TRBJ1-4, with D possibly TRBD1 on 5 matching bases. The CDR3 loop spans 16 amino acids. V lost 0 bases and J 8 bases, leaving 16 bases between the germline ends. Germline lookup yields CDR1 SEHNR and CDR2 FQNEAQ (reference sequence). CDR3 amino acids: CASSLALVREREKLFF. CDR3 DNA: TGTGCCAGCAGCTTAGCGTTGGTCAGGGAAAGAGAAAAACTGTTTTTT.

The V gene is TRBV12-3 or TRBV12-4, the J gene TRBJ2-1; 11 nucleotides agree with TRBD2. CDR3 size: 14 residues. With V trimmed by 1 base and J by 14 bases, 7 bases remained unmatched. CDR3: CASSLELAGGQEFF. CDR3 in DNA: TGTGCCAGCAGTTTAGAATTAGCGGGGGGGCAGGAGTTCTTC.

This rearrangement joins TRBV3-1 to TRBJ1-6, with 8 bases lining up with TRBD1. The V segment lost 3 bases and the J segment 7 bases; nucleotides outside the gene matches: 5. The germline CDR1 and CDR2 sequences are LGHDT and YNNKEL (reference sequence). This CDR3 has 15 amino acids. The CDR3 reads CASSQRTGSNSPLHF. As DNA, the CDR3 is TGTGCCAGCAGCCAGAGGACAGGGTCGAATTCACCCCTCCACTTT.

V and J are TRBV12-3 or TRBV12-4 and TRBJ1-5; D unresolved. This CDR3 has 14 amino acids. V lost 5 bases and J lost 3, with 11 bases in between. The DNA for the CDR3 is TGTGCCAGCAGTCCAGGCCTATTCAATCAGCCCCAGCATTTT. It encodes CASSPGLFNQPQHF.

Worth noting for this clonotype: One end of the junction varies from germline; a read error may be responsible. The chain employs TRBV13 and TRBJ1-1; D might be TRBD1 (6 bases). Germline V gives CDR1 PRHDT, CDR2 FYEKMQ (reference sequence). The CDR3 length is 15 residues. The CDR3 nucleotides are TGTGCCAGCAGCCTAGGGGGGCAGGTGAACACTGAAGCTTTCTTT. As protein: CASSLGGQVNTEAFF.

The chain uses TRBV29-1 and TRBJ2-3; 14 nucleotides align to TRBD2. This CDR3 is built from 20 residues. The V and J ends lost 3 bases and 2 bases, in that order; junction bases with no gene match: 16. The V gene's germline CDR1 is SQVTM and CDR2 ANQGSEA. CDR3 residues: CSVEAGRLAGGPRVTDTQYF. CDR3 sequence (DNA): TGCAGCGTTGAGGCCGGGCGACTAGCGGGAGGGCCGCGGGTCACAGATACGCAGTATTTT.

This clonotype was seen only once. The chain carries TRBV7-9 and TRBJ2-5; 7 positions match TRBD1. This CDR3 comprises 16 residues. Germline V gene lookup returns CDR1 SEHNR and CDR2 FQNEAQ (reference sequence). V gave up 8 bases and J gave up 2 bases; unmatched junction bases: 14. CDR3 sequence: CASGYDQMGQQETQYF. In DNA form, the CDR3 reads TGTGCCAGCGGCTACGACCAGATGGGACAGCAAGAGACCCAGTACTTC. The entire variable domain, with the rest obtained from reference TRBV7-9 and TRBJ2-5, is as follows: DTGVSQNPRHKITKRGQNVTFRCDPISEHNRLYWYRQTLGQGPEFLTYFQNEAQLEKSRLLSDRFSAERPKGSFSTLEIQRTEQGDSAMYLCASGYDQMGQQETQYFGPGTRLLVL.

The J gene is TRBJ1-2, the V gene TRBV29-1; D is undetermined. With 4 bases removed from V and 4 bases from J, the gap between germline ends came to 22 bases. CDR3 length: 16 amino acids. Germline V gene sequence: CDR1 SQVTM, CDR2 ANQGSEA. The CDR3 is CSVGRLEGANGYGYTF. Here the CDR3 DNA reads TGCAGCGTTGGACGCTTAGAGGGAGCGAATGGCTATGGCTACACCTTC.

The chain uses TRBV13 and TRBJ2-7; 9 bases agree with TRBD1. This CDR3 contains 15 residues. Germline V gene sequence: CDR1 PRHDT, CDR2 FYEKMQ (reference sequence). V lost 5 bases and J lost 6; bases outside the gene matches: 11. CDR3 loop: CASSLDRQGVSEQYF. In nucleotides, the CDR3 is TGTGCCAGCAGCCTCGACAGACAGGGGGTGAGCGAGCAGTACTTC.

The chain joins TRBV4-3 to TRBJ2-1; the match to TRBD2 covers 9 bases. Germline CDR1 is LGHNA and CDR2 is YSLEER. The CDR3 extends over 16 amino acids. J lost 3 bases, V lost 0 bases, and 3 bases had no gene match. In nucleotides, the CDR3 is TGCGCCAGCAGCCAAGATTGGCGGGAGGGCTACAATGAGCAGTTCTTC. Encoded protein: CASSQDWREGYNEQFF.